A selection of T cell receptor beta chains follows, all from one sample in a study of T cells after somatic rescue of genetic block. Generated by immunoSEQ multiplex PCR, the TCRdb table keeps only in-frame clones and is missing some. The sample has about 67,000 clones, about 91% seen once. Sequencing input: peripheral blood mononuclear cells (PBMCs). These receptors were taken from a man aged 40-50 years. CDR3s include the opening cysteine and the closing phenylalanine or tryptophan. Each record gives: CDR3 protein, D gene, J gene, V gene. A D gene is named only where the DNA matches it firmly.

CASSAERGLHEQYF TRBD1 TRBJ2-7 TRBV2
CASSPTSGRAGELFF TRBD2 TRBJ2-2 TRBV11-2
CASSPDRAGAYEQYF TRBD1 TRBJ2-7 TRBV13
CASSMAGTETQYF NA TRBJ2-5 TRBV19
CASSAPRDRVYNEQFF TRBD1 TRBJ2-1 TRBV5-1
CASAQQETQYF NA TRBJ2-5 TRBV2
CASSVGQGSYNEQFF TRBD1 TRBJ2-1 TRBV5-1
CASSQKVTGTGTQYF TRBD1 TRBJ2-5 TRBV6-1
CASSADRVYQPQHF TRBD1 TRBJ1-5 TRBV10-2
CASRGWGQKSSTNEKLFF TRBD1 TRBJ1-4 TRBV11-2
CASSARINQPQHF NA TRBJ1-5 TRBV2
CASSARPRGDNTEAFF NA TRBJ1-1 TRBV7-9
CASTHGRDRDTEAFF TRBD1 TRBJ1-1 TRBV19
CASSMGRGLAGVTSTDTQYF TRBD2 TRBJ2-3 TRBV19
CASSDPGLPGLGSYEQYF TRBD2 TRBJ2-7 TRBV25-1
CASSIGPTDEQFF NA TRBJ2-1 TRBV19
CASSRDFYNEQFF NA TRBJ2-1 TRBV6-5
CAWSSPLGRGYEQYF NA TRBJ2-7 TRBV30
CASNLGQAYGYTF TRBD1 TRBJ1-2 TRBV6-5
CASSTGGDSPLHF TRBD1 TRBJ1-6 TRBV18
CASGLEGRVQPQHF NA TRBJ1-5 TRBV12-5
CASSGTGGAGQPQHF TRBD1 TRBJ1-5 TRBV5-1
CASSLRDRNTGELFF TRBD1 TRBJ2-2 TRBV18
CASSLDRGHRDTEAFF TRBD1 TRBJ1-1 TRBV7-9
CASSRGTDYNEQFF NA TRBJ2-1 TRBV5-4
CASSPGQGDTQYF TRBD1 TRBJ2-3 TRBV5-8
CASSDVRELNTEAFF NA TRBJ1-1 TRBV10-2
CASSLPGGLAETQYF TRBD2 TRBJ2-5 TRBV5-4
CASSLGLPDTQYF NA TRBJ2-3 TRBV11-3
CASSPSGTDTQYF NA TRBJ2-3 TRBV7-9
CASSFLSRAGEGTQYF NA TRBJ2-5 TRBV21-1
CASSLWGRAETQYF NA TRBJ2-5 TRBV5-6
CASSLGQGFEQYF NA TRBJ2-7 TRBV5-1
CASSPRAVATNEKLFF NA TRBJ1-4 TRBV4-1
CASSPQREGLYEQYF TRBD2 TRBJ2-7 TRBV18
CASSFSSDSPYEQYF NA TRBJ2-7 TRBV11-2
CASSGDWSFVFGYTF NA TRBJ1-2 TRBV25-1
CASSLEGQPQETQYF NA TRBJ2-5 TRBV7-2
CASSLGQGATDTQYF TRBD1 TRBJ2-3 TRBV5-5
CASSVAGEQYF TRBD2 NA TRBV5-1
CASSRTGPPYEQYF TRBD1 TRBJ2-7 TRBV6-6
CASSEGTDTDTQYF NA TRBJ2-3 TRBV6-1
CASSGSRPDQETQYF NA TRBJ2-5 TRBV19
CASRQGASADTQYF TRBD1 TRBJ2-3 TRBV2
CASSIDLWETQYF NA TRBJ2-5 TRBV19
CASSLGLAGFTDTQYF TRBD2 TRBJ2-3 TRBV11-2
CASSLGPQMGQYF NA TRBJ2-7 TRBV2
CSVGTEAGGYTF NA TRBJ1-2 TRBV29-1
CAIRGLAEETQYF TRBD2 TRBJ2-5 TRBV10-3
CASSYNRLGYATQYF NA TRBJ2-3 TRBV6-5
CASSLGSGPRDTQYF NA TRBJ2-3 TRBV7-9
CATSTVRGAVSGYTF NA TRBJ1-2 TRBV15
CASSQVGQGNSSPLHF TRBD1 TRBJ1-6 TRBV4-1
CASSLVAEQYF NA TRBJ2-7 TRBV11-2
CASSLADSDGEQYF NA TRBJ2-7 TRBV5-1